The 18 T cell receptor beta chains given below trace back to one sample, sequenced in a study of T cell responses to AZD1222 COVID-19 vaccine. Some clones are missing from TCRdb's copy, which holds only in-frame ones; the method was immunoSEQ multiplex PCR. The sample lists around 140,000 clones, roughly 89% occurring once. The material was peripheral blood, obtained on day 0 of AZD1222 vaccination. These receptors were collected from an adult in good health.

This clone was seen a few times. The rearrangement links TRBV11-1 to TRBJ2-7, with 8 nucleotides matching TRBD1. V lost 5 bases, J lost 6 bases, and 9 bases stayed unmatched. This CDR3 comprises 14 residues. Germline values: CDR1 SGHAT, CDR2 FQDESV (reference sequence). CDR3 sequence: CASSTAGGWIEQYF. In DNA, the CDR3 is TGTGCCAGCAGCACAGCAGGGGGCTGGATCGAGCAGTACTTC. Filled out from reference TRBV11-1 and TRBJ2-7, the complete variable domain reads EAEVAQSPRYKITEKSQAVAFWCDPISGHATLYWYRQILGQGPELLVQFQDESVVDDSQLPKDRFSAERLKGVDSTLKIQPAELGDSAMYLCASSTAGGWIEQYFGPGTRLTVT.

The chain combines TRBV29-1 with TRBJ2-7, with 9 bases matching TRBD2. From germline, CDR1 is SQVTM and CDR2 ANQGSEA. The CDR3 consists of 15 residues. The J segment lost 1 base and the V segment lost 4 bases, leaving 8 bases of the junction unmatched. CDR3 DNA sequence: TGCAGCGTTGCGGGAGGACTAGCGTCTTCCTACGAGCAGTACTTC. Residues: CSVAGGLASSYEQYF.

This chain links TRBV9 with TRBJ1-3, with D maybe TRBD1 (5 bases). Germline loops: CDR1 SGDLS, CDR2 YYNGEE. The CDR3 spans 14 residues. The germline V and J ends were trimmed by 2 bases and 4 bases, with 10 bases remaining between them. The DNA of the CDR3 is TGTGCCAGCAGCGTCGGGACCCCAGGAAACACCATATATTTT. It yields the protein CASSVGTPGNTIYF. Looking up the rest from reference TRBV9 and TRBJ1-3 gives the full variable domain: DSGVTQTPKHLITATGQRVTLRCSPRSGDLSVYWYQQSLDQGLQFLIQYYNGEERAKGNILERFSAQQFPDLHSELNLSSLELGDSALYFCASSVGTPGNTIYFGEGSWLTVV.

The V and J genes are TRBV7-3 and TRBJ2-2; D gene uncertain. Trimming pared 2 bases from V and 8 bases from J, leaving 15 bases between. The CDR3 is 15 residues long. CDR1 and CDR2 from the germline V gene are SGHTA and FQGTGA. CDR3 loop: CASSLVPRRTGELFF. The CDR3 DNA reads TGTGCCAGCAGCTTAGTCCCCAGACGAACTGGGGAGCTGTTTTTT.

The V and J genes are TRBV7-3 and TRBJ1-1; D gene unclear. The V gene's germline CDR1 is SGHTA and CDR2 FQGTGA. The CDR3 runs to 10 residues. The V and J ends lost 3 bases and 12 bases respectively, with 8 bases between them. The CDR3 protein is CASSFDLPFF. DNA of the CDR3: TGTGCCAGCAGCTTTGATTTGCCTTTCTTT. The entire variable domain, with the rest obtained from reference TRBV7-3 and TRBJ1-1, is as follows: GAGVSQTPSNKVTEKGKYVELRCDPISGHTALYWYRQSLGQGPEFLIYFQGTGAADDSGLPNDRFFAVRPEGSVSTLKIQRTERGDSAVYLCASSFDLPFFGQGTRLTVV.

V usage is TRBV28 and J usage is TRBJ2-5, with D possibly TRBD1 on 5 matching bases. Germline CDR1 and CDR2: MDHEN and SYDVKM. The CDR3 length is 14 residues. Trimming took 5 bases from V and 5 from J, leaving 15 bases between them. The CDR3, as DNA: TGTGCCAGCAGTGGAATCAGGGATCGGGAGACCCAGTACTTC. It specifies CASSGIRDRETQYF.

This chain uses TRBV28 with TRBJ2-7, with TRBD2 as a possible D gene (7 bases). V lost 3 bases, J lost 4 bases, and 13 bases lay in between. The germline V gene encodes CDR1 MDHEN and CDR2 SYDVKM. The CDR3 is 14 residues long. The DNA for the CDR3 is TGTGCCAGCAGTTTTTTACAGGGAGGGTACGAGCAGTACTTC. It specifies CASSFLQGGYEQYF.

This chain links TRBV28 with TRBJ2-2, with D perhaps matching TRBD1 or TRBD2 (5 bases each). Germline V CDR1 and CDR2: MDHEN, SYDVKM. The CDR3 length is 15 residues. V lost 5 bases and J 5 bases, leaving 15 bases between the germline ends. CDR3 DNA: TGTGCCAGCAGTCTCGGACACTCGGGGACCGGGGAGCTGTTTTTT. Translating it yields CASSLGHSGTGELFF.

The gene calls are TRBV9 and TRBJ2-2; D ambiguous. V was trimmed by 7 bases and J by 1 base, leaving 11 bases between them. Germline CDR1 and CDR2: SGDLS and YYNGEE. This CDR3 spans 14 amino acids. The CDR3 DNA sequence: TGTGCCAGCGGGTCGGGTGGGAACACCGGGGAGCTGTTTTTT. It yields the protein CASGSGGNTGELFF.

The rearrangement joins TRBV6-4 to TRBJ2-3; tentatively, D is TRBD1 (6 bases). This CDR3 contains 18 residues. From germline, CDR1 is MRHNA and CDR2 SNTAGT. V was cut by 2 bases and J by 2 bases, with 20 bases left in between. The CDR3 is CASSDQGRSLHFTDTQYF. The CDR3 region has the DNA TGTGCCAGCAGTGACCAGGGGCGGTCCCTGCACTTCACAGATACGCAGTATTTT.

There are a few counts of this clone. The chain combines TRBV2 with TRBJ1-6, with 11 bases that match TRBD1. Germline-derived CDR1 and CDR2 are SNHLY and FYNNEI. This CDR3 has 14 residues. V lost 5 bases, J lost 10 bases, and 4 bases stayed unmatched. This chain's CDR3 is CASSQGQGASPLHF. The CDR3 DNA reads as TGTGCCAGCAGTCAAGGACAGGGGGCCTCACCCCTCCACTTT.

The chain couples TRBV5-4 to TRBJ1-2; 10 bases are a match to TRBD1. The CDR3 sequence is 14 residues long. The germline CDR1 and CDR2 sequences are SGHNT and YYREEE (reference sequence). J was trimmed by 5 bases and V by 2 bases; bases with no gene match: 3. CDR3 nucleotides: TGTGCCAGCAGCTTCGACAGGGGGCTTTATGGCTACACCTTC. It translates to CASSFDRGLYGYTF.

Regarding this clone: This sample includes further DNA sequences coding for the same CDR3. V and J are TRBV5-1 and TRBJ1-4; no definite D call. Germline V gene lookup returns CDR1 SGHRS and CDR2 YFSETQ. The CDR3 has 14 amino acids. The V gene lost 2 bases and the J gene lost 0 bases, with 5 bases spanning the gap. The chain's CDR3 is CASSLGATNEKLFF. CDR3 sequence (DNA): TGCGCCAGCAGCTTAGGTGCAACTAATGAAAAACTGTTTTTT.

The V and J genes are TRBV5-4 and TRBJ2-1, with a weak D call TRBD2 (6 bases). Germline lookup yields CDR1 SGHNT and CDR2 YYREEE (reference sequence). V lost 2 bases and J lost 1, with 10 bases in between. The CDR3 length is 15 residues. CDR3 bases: TGTGCCAGCAGCTTAGGAGGGAGATCCTACAATGAGCAGTTCTTC. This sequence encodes CASSLGGRSYNEQFF.

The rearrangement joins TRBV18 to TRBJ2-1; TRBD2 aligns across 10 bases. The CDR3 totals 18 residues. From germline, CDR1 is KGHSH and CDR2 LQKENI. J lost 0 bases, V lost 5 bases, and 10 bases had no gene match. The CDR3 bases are TGTGCCAGCTCATTCGGACTAGCGGAACGCAACTCCTACAATGAGCAGTTCTTC. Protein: CASSFGLAERNSYNEQFF. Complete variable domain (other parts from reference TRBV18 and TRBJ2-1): NAGVMQNPRHLVRRRGQEARLRCSPMKGHSHVYWYRQLPEEGLKFMVYLQKENIIDESGMPKERFSAEFPKEGPSILRIQQVVRGDSAAYFCASSFGLAERNSYNEQFFGPGTRLTVL.

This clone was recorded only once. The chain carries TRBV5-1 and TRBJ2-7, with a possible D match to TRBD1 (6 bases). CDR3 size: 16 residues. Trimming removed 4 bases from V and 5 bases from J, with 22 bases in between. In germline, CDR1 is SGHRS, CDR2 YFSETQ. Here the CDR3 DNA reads TGCGCCAGCAGCATGGCCACCGACACAGGGTTCCACGAGCAGTACTTC. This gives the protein CASSMATDTGFHEQYF.

The CDR3 bases are TGTGCCTGGGACAAAGGGGAGGATCAGCCCCAGCATTTT. Protein: CAWDKGEDQPQHF. The rearrangement links TRBV30 to TRBJ1-5; D may be TRBD1 (5 bases). The CDR3 totals 13 residues. Germline CDR1 GTSNPN, CDR2 SVGIG (reference sequence). V gave up 5 bases and J gave up 5 bases, with 13 bases separating them.

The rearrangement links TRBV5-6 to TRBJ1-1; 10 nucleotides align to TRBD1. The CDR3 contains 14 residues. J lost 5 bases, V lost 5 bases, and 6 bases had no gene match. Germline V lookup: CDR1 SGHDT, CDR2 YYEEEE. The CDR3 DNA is TGTGCCAGCAGTCCGGACAGGGGGGAAACTGAAGCTTTCTTT. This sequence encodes CASSPDRGETEAFF.